The 12 T cell receptor beta chains below come from one sample, sequenced in a study of tumor-infiltrating lymphocytes in primary liver carcinoma (dated by TCRdb to the late 2010s). TCRdb names Illumina HiSeq 2500 as the instrument used. Starting from around 500 ng total RNA, TCRbeta-specific cDNA was produced by reverse transcription with a constant-region primer and ProtoScript II reverse transcriptase. The TCRbeta libraries were prepared through three rounds of nested multiplex PCR following a slightly modified ARM-PCR procedure. Each of the first two PCR rounds ran for approximately 9 cycles using multiplex TRBV1-TRBV30 forward primers together with a Cbeta reverse primer. Clones were called with MiXCR by TCRdb after fastp trimmed the public reads at Q25, and only in-frame beta chains were retained. A single entry per CDR3 protein holds the most common genes and DNA from its merged rows. This sample has about 310,000 distinct CDR3 sequences in its table, and over 55% of those were observed once. In total, the top ten clones hold about 8.4% of the sample.

Blood RNA was extracted from unsorted whole blood using TRIzol reagent, and germline DNA was obtained with the DNeasy Blood & Tissue kit. Sequencing used peripheral blood. Every receptor here comes from a man in his forties with primary liver carcinoma and hepatitis B virus infection.

This clonotype was seen a few times. The CDR3 sequence: CASGGRETQYF. The CDR3 DNA follows: TGTGCCAGTGGGGGCCGAGAGACCCAGTACTTC. This chain joins TRBV6-1 and TRBJ2-5, with D tentatively TRBD1 (6 bases). Germline V gene sequence: CDR1 MNHNS, CDR2 SASEGT. V shed 9 bases and J shed 4 bases, with 9 bases lying between them. CDR3 length equals 11 residues.

The chain recombines TRBV11-2 with TRBJ2-1; 11 bases align to TRBD2. The ends lost 5 bases at V and 8 bases at J; junction bases unmatched: 14. Germline CDR1 reads SGHAT; CDR2 reads FQNNGV. There are 17 residues in the CDR3. The CDR3 loop reads CASSQRPLAGDSDEQFF. Here the CDR3 DNA reads TGTGCCAGCAGCCAACGACCACTAGCGGGGGATAGTGATGAGCAGTTCTTC.

Worth noting for this clonotype: Compared with germline, one end of the junction differs, possibly owing to a read error. The gene calls are TRBV6-5 and TRBJ1-1; D is ambiguous. The V gene's germline CDR1 is MNHEY and CDR2 SVGAGI. The CDR3 extends over 13 amino acids. CDR3 DNA sequence: TGTACCAGCAGTTTCGCGACCGTCGGGGAAGCTTTCTTT. It is translated as CTSSFATVGEAFF.

This clonotype was recorded many times. The gene calls are TRBV12-3 or TRBV12-4 and TRBJ1-2; D is unresolved. V was trimmed by 4 bases and J by 5 bases, leaving 14 bases between them. The length of the CDR3 is 14 residues. The CDR3 loop is CASSSLGARYGYTF. The CDR3 nucleotides are TGTGCCAGCAGTTCACTGGGTGCTCGATATGGCTACACCTTC.

This clonotype was found a few times. V is TRBV5-1 and J is TRBJ1-4; the match to TRBD1 covers 7 bases. V was pared by 1 base and J by 8 bases, with 8 bases of the junction left unmatched. CDR3 length: 15 residues. CDR1 and CDR2 from the germline V gene are SGHRS and YFSETQ. The chain's CDR3 is CASSLSTGKSEKLFF. The DNA of the CDR3 is TGCGCCAGCAGCTTGTCGACAGGGAAGAGCGAAAAACTGTTTTTT.

The chain combines TRBV5-1 with TRBJ2-7; possible D gene TRBD1, 6 bases. CDR1 is SGHRS, CDR2 YFSETQ, per germline. The CDR3 covers 18 residues. V was shortened by 5 bases and J by 6 bases, with 30 bases between the two germline ends. This CDR3 reads CASSLLRGSGRTVREQYF. The CDR3 DNA sequence: TGCGCCAGCAGTTTGCTGAGGGGGAGTGGCCGGACAGTTCGCGAGCAGTACTTC.

The chain has TRBV5-6 and TRBJ1-5; 8 positions agree with TRBD1. Germline V gives CDR1 SGHDT, CDR2 YYEEEE. The junction had 9 bases not matched to a gene; V was cut back by 6 bases and J by 7 bases. The CDR3 is 14 residues long. The CDR3 DNA is TGTGCCAGCACCGTCAGGGGGCTCGGCCAGCCCCAGCATTTT. This sequence encodes CASTVRGLGQPQHF.

Note on this clonotype: Since the CDR3 does not end with the conserved phenylalanine or tryptophan, this likely comes from a read error. The chain combines TRBV5-1 with TRBJ2-7, with 7 bases aligning to TRBD1. Unmatched junction bases numbered 5, after V lost 0 bases and J lost 5 bases. The CDR3 contains 14 residues. Germline loops: CDR1 SGHRS, CDR2 YFSETQ. The chain's CDR3 is CASSLGAGTDEQYY. CDR3 coding DNA: TGCGCCAGCAGCTTGGGTGCCGGGACAGACGAGCAGTACTAC.

In DNA form, the CDR3 reads TGCGCAGGAGGGACAGGGTTCACCGGGGAGCTGTTTTTT. Amino acids: CAGGTGFTGELFF. The J gene is TRBJ2-2, the V gene TRBV29-1, with TRBD1 identical over 9 bases. The CDR3 consists of 13 residues. CDR1 and CDR2 (germline): SQVTM, ANQGSEA.

With regard to this clonotype: A much larger clone lies a single base off, so this may be a read error. The chain combines TRBV4-2 with TRBJ2-2, with D unclear. The germline V gene has CDR1 LGHNA and CDR2 YNFKEQ. The V and J ends lost 5 bases and 7 bases respectively, with 11 bases between them. The CDR3 loop spans 13 amino acids. The CDR3 bases are TGTGCCAGCAGCATAGGTGGTATCGGGGAGCTGTTTTTT. It is translated as CASSIGGIGELFF.

The chain has TRBV5-1 and TRBJ2-3; TRBD2 matches 8 bases. V lost 4 bases and J lost 2; bases outside the gene matches: 3. The CDR3 runs to 14 residues. CDR1 is SGHRS and CDR2 is YFSETQ in the germline V gene. The CDR3 bases are TGCGCCAGCAGCCCCGGGGGGGTCACAGATACGCAGTATTTT. This sequence encodes CASSPGGVTDTQYF.

In the case of this clonotype: The junction departs from germline at one end; a sequencing error may be responsible. The chain joins TRBV6-1 to TRBJ1-1; TRBD1 is a possible D gene (5 bases). The CDR3 covers 14 residues. In germline, CDR1 is MNHNS, CDR2 SASEGT. The CDR3 region has the DNA TGTGCCAGCAGCTATAGTACAGCGGACACTGAAGCCTTCTTT. Protein sequence: CASSYSTADTEAFF.